The 22 T cell receptor beta chains below were found in one sample sequenced in a study of T cell changes during pregnancy in multiple sclerosis. Clones were sequenced by immunoSEQ multiplex PCR, and TCRdb holds only the in-frame ones, with some missing. The table shows about 100,000 clones, with around nine tenths occurring only once. This material consisted of peripheral blood, taken in the second trimester of pregnancy. The receptor source for this set is a female donor with multiple sclerosis, enrolled in a pregnancy study.

In its sample, this clone was seen once. CDR3 coding DNA: TGTGCCAGTAGTACCCAGGCCCAAAGCAATCAGCCCCAGCATTTT. It specifies CASSTQAQSNQPQHF. The chain recombines TRBV19 with TRBJ1-5; D is undetermined. Germline values: CDR1 LNHDA, CDR2 SQIVND (reference sequence). CDR3 length equals 15 residues. Trimming took off 4 bases at V and 1 base at J, with 11 bases between the two ends. The full variable domain, its missing parts supplied by reference TRBV19 and TRBJ1-5, is DGGITQSPKYLFRKEGQNVTLSCEQNLNHDAMYWYRQDPGQGLRLIYYSQIVNDFQKGDIAEGYSVSREKKESFPLTVTSAQKNPTAFYLCASSTQAQSNQPQHFGDGTRLSIL.

This clone has a single count. CDR3 protein: CASSVEFSGRSTDTQYF. CDR3 DNA sequence: TGTGCCAGCAGTGTCGAGTTTAGCGGGAGATCCACAGATACGCAGTATTTT. The V call is TRBV6-4, the J call TRBJ2-3, with 9 bases fitting TRBD2. CDR3 length equals 17 residues. V lost 4 bases to trimming and J lost 2 bases; unmatched junction nucleotides: 10. In germline, CDR1 is MRHNA, CDR2 SNTAGT.

This chain joins TRBV5-1 and TRBJ2-7; maybe TRBD2 (6 bases). The CDR3 has 13 amino acids. V lost 3 bases to trimming and J lost 6 bases, with 13 bases between them. Germline V CDR1 and CDR2: SGHRS, YFSETQ. In DNA form, the CDR3 reads TGCGCCAGCAGCTCGGGACTTAAGGGCGAGCAGTACTTC. Its protein is CASSSGLKGEQYF.

The CDR3 loop reads CASSPGGLAGVGETQYF. DNA of the CDR3: TGTGCCAGCAGTCCAGGAGGACTAGCGGGAGTAGGGGAGACCCAGTACTTC. V usage is TRBV28 and J usage is TRBJ2-5; 13 bases align to TRBD2. In germline, CDR1 is MDHEN, CDR2 SYDVKM. The CDR3 has 17 residues. V lost 5 bases, J lost 5 bases, and 11 bases stayed unmatched.

This clone has a single count. CDR3 sequence reads: CASRPSQGWAEAFF. CDR3 DNA sequence: TGTGCCAGCCGACCCTCCCAGGGTTGGGCTGAAGCTTTCTTT. The J gene is TRBJ1-1, the V gene TRBV6-6; maybe TRBD1 (5 bases). V was trimmed by 8 bases and J by 6 bases, leaving 19 bases between them. Germline-derived CDR1 and CDR2 are MNHNY and SVGAGI (reference sequence). The CDR3 has 14 amino acids.

This sequence joins TRBV2 and TRBJ1-1; D unclear. Germline V gene lookup returns CDR1 SNHLY and CDR2 FYNNEI. The CDR3 totals 16 residues. V was clipped by 6 bases and J by 0 bases, with 17 bases between them. Here the CDR3 reads CASSGDRPGMNTEAFF. For the CDR3, the DNA is TGTGCCAGCAGCGGAGACCGACCGGGGATGAACACTGAAGCTTTCTTT. The full variable domain, rest sourced from reference TRBV2 and TRBJ1-1, is EPEVTQTPSHQVTQMGQEVILRCVPISNHLYFYWYRQILGQKVEFLVSFYNNEISEKSEIFDDQFSVERPDGSNFTLKIRSTKLEDSAMYFCASSGDRPGMNTEAFFGQGTRLTVV.

The V gene is TRBV10-3, the J gene TRBJ2-1; 7 nucleotides match TRBD1. After removal of 3 bases from V and 6 bases from J, the junction contained 8 bases not matched to a gene. The CDR3 runs to 15 residues. Germline V CDR1 and CDR2: ENHRY, SYGVKD. For the CDR3, the DNA is TGTGCCATCAGTGAAGTACAGGGGATAGGCAATGAGCAGTTCTTC. Translation: CAISEVQGIGNEQFF.

This clone was counted once. The chain has TRBV15 and TRBJ2-7, with D possibly matching TRBD2 (7 bases). CDR3 length: 15 amino acids. Germline CDR1 and CDR2: LNHNV and YYDKDF (reference sequence). V was shortened by 1 base and J by 2 bases, with 12 bases between the two germline ends. The CDR3 DNA is TGTGCCACCAGCAGAGGGGGGGGCCAAACCTACGAGCAGTACTTC. Its translation: CATSRGGGQTYEQYF.

The chain joins TRBV7-3 to TRBJ1-1; D ambiguous. V lost 4 bases to trimming and J lost 3 bases, with 9 bases between them. Germline assignment: CDR1 SGHTA and CDR2 FQGTGA. The CDR3 consists of 13 residues. The CDR3 spells CASSWATDTEAFF. Written as DNA, the CDR3 is TGTGCCAGCAGCTGGGCGACCGACACTGAAGCTTTCTTT.

CDR3 coding DNA: TGTGCCAGCAGCTTGATGAGTGGGAGTGGCACCGGGGAGCTGTTTTTT. It is translated as CASSLMSGSGTGELFF. The chain uses TRBV5-6 and TRBJ2-2, with D maybe TRBD2 (5 bases). The CDR3 is made up of 16 amino acids. V was cut by 1 base and J by 4 bases, with 14 bases left in between. CDR1 is SGHDT, CDR2 YYEEEE, per germline.

The rearrangement uses TRBV30 and TRBJ2-1, with TRBD2 identical over 10 bases. Trimming removed 1 base from V and 8 bases from J; junction bases left unmatched: 8. Germline CDR1 GTSNPN, CDR2 SVGIG (reference sequence). The CDR3 runs to 15 residues. CDR3 nucleotides: TGTGCCTGGAGTGCTAGTCTAGCGGGGGTCTATGAGCAGTTCTTC. Translating it yields CAWSASLAGVYEQFF. The variable domain in full, completed from reference TRBV30 and TRBJ2-1, reads SQTIHQWPATLVQPVGSPLSLECTVEGTSNPNLYWYRQAAGRGLQLLFYSVGIGQISSEVPQNLSASRPQDRQFILSSKKLLLSDSGFYLCAWSASLAGVYEQFFGPGTRLTVL.

The chain uses TRBV9 and TRBJ1-1; D gene unclear. CDR1 and CDR2 from the germline V gene are SGDLS and YYNGEE. The CDR3 runs to 15 residues. V lost 0 bases and J lost 0, with 9 bases in between. The CDR3 sequence: CASSVVEAMNTEAFF. The CDR3 nucleotides read TGTGCCAGCAGCGTAGTGGAGGCAATGAACACTGAAGCTTTCTTT.

The chain employs TRBV27 and TRBJ1-6; D is possibly TRBD1 (5 bases). Trimming left V 2 bases short and J 9 bases short, with 14 bases between. The V gene's germline CDR1 is MNHEY and CDR2 SMNVEV (reference sequence). The CDR3 sequence is 15 residues long. The CDR3 region has the DNA TGTGCCAGCAGTTTAAATCGGCAGGGAAGTTCACCCCTCCACTTT. Translation: CASSLNRQGSSPLHF.

The rearrangement joins TRBV27 to TRBJ1-1, with D unresolved. The germline V gene encodes CDR1 MNHEY and CDR2 SMNVEV (reference sequence). V lost 6 bases, J lost 1 base, and 9 bases lay in between. The CDR3 runs to 13 residues. The CDR3 is CASSPGGNTEAFF. CDR3 coding DNA: TGTGCCAGCAGCCCCGGTGGGAACACTGAAGCTTTCTTT.

This sequence joins TRBV5-1 and TRBJ1-1, with 11 bases aligning to TRBD1. Germline assignment: CDR1 SGHRS and CDR2 YFSETQ. V shed 0 bases and J 5 bases; nucleotides not matched to a gene: 3. The CDR3 extends over 15 amino acids. The CDR3 DNA is TGCGCCAGCAGCTTGGGGGGACAGGGGGGAACTGAAGCTTTCTTT. Translating gives CASSLGGQGGTEAFF.

J is TRBJ2-5 and V is TRBV5-4; D is ambiguous. The CDR3 is 14 residues long. The germline CDR1 and CDR2 sequences are SGHNT and YYREEE (reference sequence). Trimming left V 0 bases short and J 5 bases short, with 11 bases between. CDR3 in DNA: TGTGCCAGCAGCTTGGCAGGCGTTGGGGAGACCCAGTACTTC. Protein sequence: CASSLAGVGETQYF.

The V and J genes are TRBV19 and TRBJ1-5; D ambiguous. This CDR3 spans 14 amino acids. V was shortened by 4 bases and J by 6 bases, with 13 bases between the two germline ends. Germline CDR1 reads LNHDA; CDR2 reads SQIVND (reference sequence). The CDR3 sequence: CASSSPWALQPQHF. The CDR3 bases are TGTGCCAGTAGTAGCCCGTGGGCACTTCAGCCCCAGCATTTT.

The chain has TRBV7-9 and TRBJ2-7; TRBD1 aligns across 7 bases. The V segment lost 1 base and the J segment 3 bases; nucleotides outside the gene matches: 3. Germline V gene data show CDR1 as SEHNR and CDR2 as FQNEAQ (reference sequence). The CDR3 is made up of 14 amino acids. The CDR3 DNA is TGTGCCAGCAGCTTAGGTGGGACAGTCTACGAGCAGTACTTC. Its protein is CASSLGGTVYEQYF.

This chain connects TRBV30 to TRBJ2-2; TRBD2 aligns across 15 bases. The CDR3 covers 17 residues. The V and J ends lost 2 bases and 7 bases, in that order; junction bases with no gene match: 8. Germline CDR1 and CDR2: GTSNPN and SVGIG (reference sequence). Written as DNA, the CDR3 is TGTGCCTGGAGTACTGGACTAGCGGGAGGGCAGGGCGGGGAGCTGTTTTTT. As protein: CAWSTGLAGGQGGELFF.

In this sample, this clone turned up once. The chain carries TRBV10-3 and TRBJ1-1; 10 positions agree with TRBD1. V was pared by 0 bases and J by 3 bases, with 4 bases of the junction left unmatched. The V gene's germline CDR1 is ENHRY and CDR2 SYGVKD. This CDR3 has 16 amino acids. CDR3 nucleotide sequence: TGTGCCATCAGTGAGTCGGGACAGGGGAAGTACACTGAAGCTTTCTTT. Translation gives CAISESGQGKYTEAFF.

The CDR3 region has the DNA TGTGCCAGCAGCGAGCAAGAGACCCAGTACTTC. Residues: CASSEQETQYF. This sequence joins TRBV7-2 and TRBJ2-5; no definite D call. The germline gives CDR1 SGHTA, CDR2 FQGNSA. CDR3 length: 11 residues. V was clipped by 5 bases and J by 2 bases, with 3 bases between them.

The J gene is TRBJ1-2, the V gene TRBV6-1; TRBD1 agrees at 7 bases. This CDR3 has 13 amino acids. Looked up from germline, CDR1 is MNHNS and CDR2 is SASEGT. Trimming cost V 6 bases and J 4 bases; bases outside gene matches: 5. CDR3: CASRRDSLYGYTF. The CDR3 region has the DNA TGTGCCAGCAGGAGGGACAGTCTCTATGGCTACACCTTC.